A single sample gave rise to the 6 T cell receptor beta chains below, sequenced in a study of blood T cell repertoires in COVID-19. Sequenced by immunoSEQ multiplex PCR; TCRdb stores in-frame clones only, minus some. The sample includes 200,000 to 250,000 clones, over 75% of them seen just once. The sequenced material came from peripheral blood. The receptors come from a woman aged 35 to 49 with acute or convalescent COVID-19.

CDR3 amino acids: CASSTKDRGRGYGYTF. The CDR3 DNA reads TGTGCCAGTAGTACCAAGGACAGGGGTAGGGGCTATGGCTACACCTTC. The chain couples TRBV19 to TRBJ1-2; 9 nucleotides line up with TRBD1. Looked up from germline, CDR1 is LNHDA and CDR2 is SQIVND (reference sequence). The J segment lost 4 bases and the V segment lost 4 bases, leaving 10 bases of the junction unmatched. This CDR3 contains 16 residues.

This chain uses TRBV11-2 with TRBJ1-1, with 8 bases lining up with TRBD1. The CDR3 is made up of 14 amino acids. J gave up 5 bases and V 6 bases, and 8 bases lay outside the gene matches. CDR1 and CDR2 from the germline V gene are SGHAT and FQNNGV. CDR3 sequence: CASRKTGVRTEAFF. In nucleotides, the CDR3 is TGTGCCAGCAGAAAGACAGGGGTACGGACTGAAGCTTTCTTT.

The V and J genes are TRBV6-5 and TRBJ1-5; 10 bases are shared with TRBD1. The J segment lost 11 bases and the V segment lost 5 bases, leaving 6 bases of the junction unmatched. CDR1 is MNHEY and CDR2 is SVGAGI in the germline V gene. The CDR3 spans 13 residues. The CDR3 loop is CASSNRGTGAQHF. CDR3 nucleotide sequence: TGTGCCAGCAGTAATCGAGGGACAGGGGCCCAGCATTTT.

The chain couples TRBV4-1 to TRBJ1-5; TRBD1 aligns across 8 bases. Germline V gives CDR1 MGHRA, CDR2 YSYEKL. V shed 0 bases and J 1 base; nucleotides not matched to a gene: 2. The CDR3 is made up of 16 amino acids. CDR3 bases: TGCGCCAGCAGCCAAGAGGGACAGGAAAGCAATCAGCCCCAGCATTTT. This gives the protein CASSQEGQESNQPQHF.

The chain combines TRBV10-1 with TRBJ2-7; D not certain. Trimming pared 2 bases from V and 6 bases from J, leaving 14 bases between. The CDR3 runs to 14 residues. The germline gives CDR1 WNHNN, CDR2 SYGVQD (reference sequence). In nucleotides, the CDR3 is TGCGCCAGCAGTGAGAGCCCCGGGTCCCCCGAGCAGTACGTC. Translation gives CASSESPGSPEQYV.

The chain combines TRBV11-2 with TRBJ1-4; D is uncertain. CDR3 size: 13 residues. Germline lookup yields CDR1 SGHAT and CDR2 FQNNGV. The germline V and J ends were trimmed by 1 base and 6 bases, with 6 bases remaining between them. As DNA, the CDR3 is TGTGCCAGCAGCTTAGCCCTGTATGAAAAACTGTTTTTT. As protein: CASSLALYEKLFF.